Presented here are 3 T cell receptor beta chains from one specimen sequenced in a study of PD-1 blockade in classical Hodgkin lymphoma. Time point described: cycle 4 day 1 (C4D1), after less than 7 weeks of nivolumab. Every single patient, without exception, relapsed after autologous stem cell transplantation, and brentuximab vedotin exposure varied. Measured with immunoSEQ multiplex PCR; TCRdb has only the in-frame clones, and not every one. The table lists 90,000 or so clones, roughly 73% of them singletons. The input for sequencing was peripheral blood mononuclear cells (PBMCs), taken before the fourth cycle of nivolumab. The receptors shown here come from a human donor with classical Hodgkin lymphoma.

The chain links TRBV19 to TRBJ2-4; D uncertain. The CDR3 runs 13 residues. Germline lookup yields CDR1 LNHDA and CDR2 SQIVND (reference sequence). The V end lost 3 bases, the J end lost 4 bases, and 7 bases lay between the germline ends. CDR3 loop: CASSIRQKNIQYF. Written as DNA, the CDR3 is TGTGCCAGTAGTATCCGGCAGAAAAACATTCAGTACTTC.

The rearrangement uses TRBV7-2 and TRBJ2-7; TRBD2 aligns across 7 bases. This CDR3 has 15 residues. CDR1 and CDR2 (germline): SGHTA, FQGNSA. The J segment lost 3 bases and the V segment lost 1 base, leaving 6 bases of the junction unmatched. The CDR3 region is CASSLVSSGVYEQYF. The CDR3 DNA follows: TGTGCCAGCAGCTTAGTGTCTAGCGGAGTCTACGAGCAGTACTTC.

The chain carries TRBV6-5 and TRBJ1-3; D remains unclear. Between the trimmed V and J ends, which lost 3 bases and 2 bases, there was a span of 11 bases. The length of the CDR3 is 15 residues. Germline CDR1 MNHEY, CDR2 SVGAGI. Written as DNA, the CDR3 is TGTGCCAGCAGTTATACCCCTACAGCTGGAAACACCATATATTTT. It codes for CASSYTPTAGNTIYF.